The 26 T cell receptor beta chains listed next were all sequenced from one sample in a study of T cell responses to AZD1222 COVID-19 vaccine. Measured with immunoSEQ multiplex PCR; TCRdb has only the in-frame clones, and not every one. The table shows 95,000 to 110,000 clones, with about 90% occurring only once. The specimen comprised peripheral blood, sampled on day 0 of AZD1222 vaccination. All receptors derive from an adult in good health.

The chain carries TRBV19 and TRBJ2-1; tentative D call: TRBD1 (5 bases). CDR1 and CDR2 from the germline V gene are LNHDA and SQIVND (reference sequence). Trimming took 4 bases from V and 13 from J, leaving 11 bases between them. The CDR3 sequence is 11 residues long. The CDR3 DNA sequence: TGTGCCAGTAGTAACAGGTTGGAACAGTTCTTC. It yields the protein CASSNRLEQFF.

V is TRBV6-5 and J is TRBJ2-7; 8 bases align to TRBD1. J gave up 2 bases and V 6 bases, and 9 bases lay outside the gene matches. This CDR3 is 15 amino acids long. The germline V gene encodes CDR1 MNHEY and CDR2 SVGAGI. This CDR3 reads CASRQVLTGAYEQYF. CDR3 in DNA: TGTGCCAGCAGACAAGTCCTGACAGGGGCCTACGAGCAGTACTTC.

The chain employs TRBV6-2 or TRBV6-3 and TRBJ2-7; D is unclear. V was shortened by 2 bases and J by 7 bases, with 15 bases between the two germline ends. CDR1 is MNHEY, CDR2 SVGEGT, per germline. The CDR3 has 14 amino acids. The CDR3 DNA follows: TGTGCCAGCAGTTACGTGGGCTCGTCGAGGGAGCAGTACTTC. Translated: CASSYVGSSREQYF.

The V call is TRBV7-2, the J call TRBJ2-3, with 8 bases matching TRBD2. V lost 3 bases and J lost 2; bases outside the gene matches: 7. Germline V gene lookup returns CDR1 SGHTA and CDR2 FQGNSA. This CDR3 region has 16 residues. CDR3 DNA: TGTGCCAGCAGCTTTATAGCGGGGACACTCACAGATACGCAGTATTTT. Residues: CASSFIAGTLTDTQYF. Full variable domain (remainder filled in from reference TRBV7-2 and TRBJ2-3): GAGVSQSPSNKVTEKGKDVELRCDPISGHTALYWYRQSLGQGLEFLIYFQGNSAPDKSGLPSDRFSAERTGGSVSTLTIQRTQQEDSAVYLCASSFIAGTLTDTQYFGPGTRLTVL.

The gene calls are TRBV2 and TRBJ1-6; perhaps TRBD1 as D (6 bases). The CDR3 is 15 residues long. V lost 9 bases and J lost 7, with 19 bases in between. CDR1 is SNHLY and CDR2 is FYNNEI in the germline V gene. This chain's CDR3 is CASFRDNGSNSPLHF. CDR3 DNA sequence: TGTGCCAGTTTCCGGGACAATGGCTCCAATTCACCCCTCCACTTT. Full variable domain (missing parts from reference TRBV2 and TRBJ1-6): EPEVTQTPSHQVTQMGQEVILRCVPISNHLYFYWYRQILGQKVEFLVSFYNNEISEKSEIFDDQFSVERPDGSNFTLKIRSTKLEDSAMYFCASFRDNGSNSPLHFGNGTRLTVT.

This chain joins TRBV14 and TRBJ2-5, with D tentatively TRBD2 (5 bases). V lost 4 bases and J 7 bases, leaving 10 bases between the germline ends. The V gene's germline CDR1 is SGHDN and CDR2 FVKESK. The CDR3 extends over 12 amino acids. In DNA form, the CDR3 reads TGTGCCAGCAGCCTTAGCGTAGGGACCCAGTACTTC. Amino acid sequence: CASSLSVGTQYF.

The CDR3 nucleotides are TGCGCCAGCAGCCAAGAGGGCGGGGTGGAGACCCAGTACTTC. It translates to CASSQEGGVETQYF. J is TRBJ2-5 and V is TRBV4-3, with D perhaps matching TRBD2 (6 bases). The V end was cut by 0 bases, the J end by 5 bases, with 10 bases between. The CDR3 covers 14 residues. From germline, CDR1 is LGHNA and CDR2 YSLEER.

This chain connects TRBV7-2 to TRBJ1-2, with D possibly matching TRBD1 (5 bases). V was shortened by 1 base and J by 6 bases, with 21 bases between the two germline ends. The CDR3 length is 17 residues. Per germline, CDR1 SGHTA and CDR2 FQGNSA. The DNA for the CDR3 is TGTGCCAGCAGCTTAGGGTCGGGGGGGGAAACTAGGAATGGCTACACCTTC. This encodes CASSLGSGGETRNGYTF.

The V and J genes are TRBV4-1 and TRBJ1-1, with D possibly being TRBD1 (6 bases). From germline, CDR1 is MGHRA and CDR2 YSYEKL. The CDR3 is 14 amino acids. V lost 3 bases and J lost 1, with 9 bases in between. As DNA, the CDR3 is TGCGCCAGCAGCCAGGGGGGGCGGAACACTGAAGCTTTCTTT. Translated: CASSQGGRNTEAFF.

This clone was seen a single time. This chain links TRBV11-2 with TRBJ2-3; no firm D call. Looked up from germline, CDR1 is SGHAT and CDR2 is FQNNGV. V lost 1 base and J lost 2, with 4 bases in between. The CDR3 contains 13 residues. CDR3 DNA sequence: TGTGCCAGCAGCTTAGGGAACACAGATACGCAGTATTTT. Translation: CASSLGNTDTQYF.

CDR3 loop: CASSYQLVGADYGYTF. CDR3 DNA: TGTGCCAGCAGTTACCAACTGGTGGGGGCTGACTATGGCTACACCTTC. The rearrangement joins TRBV6-2 or TRBV6-3 to TRBJ1-2, with a possible D match to TRBD1 (6 bases). Germline CDR1 reads MNHEY; CDR2 reads SVGEGT. Deletions cut 2 bases from V and 3 bases from J, with 16 bases between. The CDR3 covers 16 residues.

This chain joins TRBV7-3 and TRBJ1-5, with D uncertain. V lost 4 bases, J lost 0 bases, and 7 bases lay in between. Germline values: CDR1 SGHTA, CDR2 FQGTGA. This CDR3 spans 14 amino acids. The CDR3 protein is CASSSDPSNQPQHF. CDR3 DNA: TGTGCCAGCAGCTCCGACCCTAGCAATCAGCCCCAGCATTTT. Looking up the rest from reference TRBV7-3 and TRBJ1-5 gives the full variable domain: GAGVSQTPSNKVTEKGKYVELRCDPISGHTALYWYRQSLGQGPEFLIYFQGTGAADDSGLPNDRFFAVRPEGSVSTLKIQRTERGDSAVYLCASSSDPSNQPQHFGDGTRLSIL.

The V gene is TRBV6-4, the J gene TRBJ1-2; the D gene is possibly TRBD1 (5 bases). Germline CDR1 reads MRHNA; CDR2 reads SNTAGT. Trimming stripped 0 bases from V and 6 bases from J, with 11 bases between. The CDR3 sequence is 14 residues long. CDR3 protein: CASSDSVGAHGYTF. The CDR3, as DNA: TGTGCCAGCAGTGACTCGGTAGGGGCCCATGGCTACACCTTC.

This clone was seen more than once but under ten times. V usage is TRBV3-1 (or the pseudogene TRBV3-2) and J usage is TRBJ1-3, with D hard to call. This CDR3 spans 13 amino acids. Trimming took off 1 base at V and 4 bases at J, with 5 bases between the two ends. From germline, CDR1 is LGHDT and CDR2 YNNKEL (reference sequence). As DNA, the CDR3 is TGTGCCAGCAGCCAAGTCCGGGGAAACACCATATATTTT. Amino acids: CASSQVRGNTIYF.

This sequence joins TRBV18 and TRBJ2-7, with TRBD2 matching over 9 bases. After removal of 2 bases from V and 5 bases from J, the junction contained 10 bases not matched to a gene. Germline V CDR1 and CDR2: KGHSH, LQKENI. This CDR3 is 16 amino acids long. As DNA, the CDR3 is TGTGCCAGCTCACCAGGTTTCGGGACTAGCCTCAACGAGCAGTACTTC. This gives the protein CASSPGFGTSLNEQYF.

The chain combines TRBV14 with TRBJ1-3, with D tentatively TRBD1 (6 bases). Germline assignment: CDR1 SGHDN and CDR2 FVKESK. This CDR3 is 18 amino acids long. Trimming left V 0 bases short and J 0 bases short, with 15 bases between. The CDR3 DNA is TGTGCCAGCAGCCAAGATCTCGGCAGGACAGCCTCTGGAAACACCATATATTTT. As protein: CASSQDLGRTASGNTIYF.

The genes are TRBV2 and TRBJ1-2, with a possible D match to TRBD1 (5 bases). Trimming cost V 4 bases and J 5 bases, with 14 bases left between them. Germline loops: CDR1 SNHLY, CDR2 FYNNEI. The length of the CDR3 is 14 residues. This chain's CDR3 is CASSAQEYPYGYTF. The CDR3 DNA sequence: TGTGCCAGCAGTGCACAGGAATACCCTTATGGCTACACCTTC. The whole variable domain, remainder taken from reference TRBV2 and TRBJ1-2, is EPEVTQTPSHQVTQMGQEVILRCVPISNHLYFYWYRQILGQKVEFLVSFYNNEISEKSEIFDDQFSVERPDGSNFTLKIRSTKLEDSAMYFCASSAQEYPYGYTFGSGTRLTVV.

The sample holds one count of this clone. The chain carries TRBV5-6 and TRBJ2-5, with D hard to call. The germline V gene encodes CDR1 SGHDT and CDR2 YYEEEE. V lost 4 bases and J 7 bases, leaving 20 bases between the germline ends. There are 15 residues in the CDR3. Here the CDR3 DNA reads TGTGCCAGCAGCCTGCTAGACGGGCCAAGGAGGACCCAGTACTTC. Its protein is CASSLLDGPRRTQYF.

The V call is TRBV5-1, the J call TRBJ2-7, with no clear D. The CDR3 runs to 13 residues. The ends were cut back, 0 bases at V and 3 bases at J, with 7 bases in the middle. Germline V gives CDR1 SGHRS, CDR2 YFSETQ. The CDR3 reads CASSLAYNYEQYF. For the CDR3, the DNA is TGCGCCAGCAGCTTGGCCTACAACTACGAGCAGTACTTC.

The chain carries TRBV6-5 and TRBJ2-3; TRBD1 might be the D (6 bases). Germline values: CDR1 MNHEY, CDR2 SVGAGI. V was pared by 7 bases and J by 6 bases, with 17 bases between. The CDR3 covers 14 residues. CDR3 DNA sequence: TGTGCCAGCACCTCAAATACAGGGACCGATACGCAGTATTTT. It translates to CASTSNTGTDTQYF.

The rearrangement uses TRBV9 and TRBJ2-5; 7 bases are a match to TRBD2. Trimming cost V 4 bases and J 4 bases; bases outside gene matches: 13. The length of the CDR3 is 16 residues. From germline, CDR1 is SGDLS and CDR2 YYNGEE. The CDR3 sequence is CASSPRSNRGVETQYF. In nucleotides, the CDR3 is TGTGCCAGCAGCCCCCGGTCGAACCGGGGGGTAGAGACCCAGTACTTC.

This clone was seen only once. The CDR3 DNA follows: TGTGCCAGCAGCCTAGGGGGAAATGGGGCCAACGTCCTGACTTTC. Translation: CASSLGGNGANVLTF. This chain joins TRBV7-9 and TRBJ2-6; a weak D match, TRBD1 (6 bases). This CDR3 region has 15 residues. Germline V lookup: CDR1 SEHNR, CDR2 FQNEAQ (reference sequence). Between the trimmed V and J ends, which lost 5 bases and 3 bases, there was a span of 11 bases.

This chain links TRBV5-6 with TRBJ1-1; D gene ambiguous. Trimming took 4 bases from V and 0 from J, leaving 7 bases between them. Germline V lookup: CDR1 SGHDT, CDR2 YYEEEE. The CDR3 sequence is 13 residues long. CDR3 bases: TGTGCCAGCAGCCACACGGTGAACACTGAAGCTTTCTTT. It codes for CASSHTVNTEAFF. Using reference TRBV5-6 and TRBJ1-1 for the parts outside the CDR3, the full variable domain is DAGVTQSPTHLIKTRGQQVTLRCSPKSGHDTVSWYQQALGQGPQFIFQYYEEEERQRGNFPDRFSGHQFPNYSSELNVNALLLGDSALYLCASSHTVNTEAFFGQGTRLTVV.

The chain is built from TRBV15 and TRBJ2-2; TRBD2 matches 11 bases. This CDR3 has 18 amino acids. The J segment lost 7 bases and the V segment lost 1 base, leaving 11 bases of the junction unmatched. From germline, CDR1 is LNHNV and CDR2 YYDKDF (reference sequence). The CDR3 is CATSRGKLSGRADGELFF. CDR3 in DNA: TGTGCCACCAGCAGAGGAAAGCTTAGCGGGAGGGCCGACGGGGAGCTGTTTTTT. The full variable domain, with the rest looked up from reference TRBV15 and TRBJ2-2, is DAMVIQNPRYQVTQFGKPVTLSCSQTLNHNVMYWYQQKSSQAPKLLFHYYDKDFNNEADTPDNFQSRRPNTSFCFLDIRSPGLGDTAMYLCATSRGKLSGRADGELFFGEGSRLTVL.

The V gene is TRBV6-5, the J gene TRBJ1-3; unclear D gene. V was cut by 7 bases and J by 0 bases, with 10 bases left in between. Germline loops: CDR1 MNHEY, CDR2 SVGAGI. CDR3 length: 14 amino acids. The CDR3 sequence: CASTRTISGNTIYF. The CDR3 bases are TGTGCCAGCACCAGGACCATCTCTGGAAACACCATATATTTT.

This rearrangement joins TRBV6-6 to TRBJ1-3; D not resolved. Trimming removed 8 bases from V and 0 bases from J, with 5 bases in between. The V gene's germline CDR1 is MNHNY and CDR2 SVGAGI (reference sequence). The CDR3 length is 12 residues. The CDR3 nucleotides read TGTGCCAGCGGACTCTCTGGAAACACCATATATTTT. Protein sequence: CASGLSGNTIYF.